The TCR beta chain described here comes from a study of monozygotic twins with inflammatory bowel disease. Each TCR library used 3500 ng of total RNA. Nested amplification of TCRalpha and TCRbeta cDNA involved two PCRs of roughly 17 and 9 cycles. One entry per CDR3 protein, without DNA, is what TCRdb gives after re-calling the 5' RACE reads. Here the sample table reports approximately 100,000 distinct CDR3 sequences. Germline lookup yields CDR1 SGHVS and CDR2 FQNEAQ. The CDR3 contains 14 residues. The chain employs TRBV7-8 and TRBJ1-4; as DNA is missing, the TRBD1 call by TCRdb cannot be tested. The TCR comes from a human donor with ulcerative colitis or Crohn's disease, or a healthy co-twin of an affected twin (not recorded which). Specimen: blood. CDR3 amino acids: CASSFGHNNEKLFF. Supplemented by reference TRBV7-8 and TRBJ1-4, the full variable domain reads GAGVSQSPRYKVAKRGQDVALRCDPISGHVSLFWYQQALGQGPEFLTYFQNEAQLDKSGLPSDRFFAERPEGSVSTLKIQRTQQEDSAVYLCASSFGHNNEKLFFGSGTQLSVL.